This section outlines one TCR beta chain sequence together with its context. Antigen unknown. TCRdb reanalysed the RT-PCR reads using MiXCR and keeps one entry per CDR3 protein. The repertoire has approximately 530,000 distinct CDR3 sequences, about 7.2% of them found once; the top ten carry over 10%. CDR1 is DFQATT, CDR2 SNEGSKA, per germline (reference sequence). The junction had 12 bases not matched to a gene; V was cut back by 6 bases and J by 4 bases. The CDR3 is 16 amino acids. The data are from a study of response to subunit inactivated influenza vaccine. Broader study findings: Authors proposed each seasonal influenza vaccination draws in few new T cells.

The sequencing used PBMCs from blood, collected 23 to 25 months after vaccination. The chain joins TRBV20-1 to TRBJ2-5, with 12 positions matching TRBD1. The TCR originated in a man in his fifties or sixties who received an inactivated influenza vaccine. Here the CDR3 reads CSAITRDRGRGETQYF. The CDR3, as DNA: TGCAGTGCAATCACCCGGGACAGGGGGCGTGGAGAGACCCAGTACTTC.